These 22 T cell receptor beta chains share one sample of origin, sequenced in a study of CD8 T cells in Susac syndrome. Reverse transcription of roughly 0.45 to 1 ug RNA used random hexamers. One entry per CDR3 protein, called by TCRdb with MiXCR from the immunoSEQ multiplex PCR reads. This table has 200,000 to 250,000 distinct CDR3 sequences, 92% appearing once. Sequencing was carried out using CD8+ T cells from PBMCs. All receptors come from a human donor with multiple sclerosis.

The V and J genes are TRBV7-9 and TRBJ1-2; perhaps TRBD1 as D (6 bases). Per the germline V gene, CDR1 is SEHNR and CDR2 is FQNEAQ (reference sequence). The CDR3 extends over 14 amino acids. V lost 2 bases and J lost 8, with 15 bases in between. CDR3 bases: TGTGCCAGCAGCTTAATTCAGGGGACGGGCGGCTACACCTTC. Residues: CASSLIQGTGGYTF.

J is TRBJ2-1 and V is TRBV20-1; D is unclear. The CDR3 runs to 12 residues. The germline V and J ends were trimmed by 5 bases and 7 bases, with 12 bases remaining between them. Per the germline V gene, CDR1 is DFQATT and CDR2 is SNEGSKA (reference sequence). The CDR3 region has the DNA TGCAGTGCTTCCGAACCTAGGAATGAGCAGTTCTTC. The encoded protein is CSASEPRNEQFF.

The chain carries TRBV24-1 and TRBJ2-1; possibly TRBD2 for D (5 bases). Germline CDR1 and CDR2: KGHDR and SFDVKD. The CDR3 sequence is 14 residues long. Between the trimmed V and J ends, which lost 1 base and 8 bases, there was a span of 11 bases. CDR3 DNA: TGTGCCACCAGTGATTTTCGGACTGGAGATGAGCAGTTCTTC. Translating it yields CATSDFRTGDEQFF.

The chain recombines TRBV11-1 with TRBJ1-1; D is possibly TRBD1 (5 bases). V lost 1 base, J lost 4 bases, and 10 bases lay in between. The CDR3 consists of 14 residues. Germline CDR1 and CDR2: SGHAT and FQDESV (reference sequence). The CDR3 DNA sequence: TGTGCCAGCAGCTTAGAGATGGGGCCCACTGAAGCTTTCTTT. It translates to CASSLEMGPTEAFF.

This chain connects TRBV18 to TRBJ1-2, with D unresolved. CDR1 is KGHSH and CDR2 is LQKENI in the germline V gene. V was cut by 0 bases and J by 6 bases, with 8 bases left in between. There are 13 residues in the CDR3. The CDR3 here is CASSPPGLDGYTF. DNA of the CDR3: TGTGCCAGCTCACCACCGGGCTTGGATGGCTACACCTTC.

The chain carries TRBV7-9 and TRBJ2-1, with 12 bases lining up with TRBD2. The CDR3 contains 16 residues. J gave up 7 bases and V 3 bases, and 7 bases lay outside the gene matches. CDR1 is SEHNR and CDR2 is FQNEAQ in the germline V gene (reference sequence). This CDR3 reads CASSLKLAGGGNEQFF. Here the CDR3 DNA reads TGTGCCAGCAGCTTGAAACTAGCGGGGGGAGGGAATGAGCAGTTCTTC.

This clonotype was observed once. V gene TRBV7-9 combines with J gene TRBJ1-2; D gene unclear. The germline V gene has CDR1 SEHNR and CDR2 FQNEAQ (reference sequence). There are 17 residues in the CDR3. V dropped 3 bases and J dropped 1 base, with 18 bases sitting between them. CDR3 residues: CASSFPPLIKDNYGYTF. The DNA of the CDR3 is TGTGCCAGCAGCTTTCCGCCACTCATCAAGGATAACTATGGCTACACCTTC.

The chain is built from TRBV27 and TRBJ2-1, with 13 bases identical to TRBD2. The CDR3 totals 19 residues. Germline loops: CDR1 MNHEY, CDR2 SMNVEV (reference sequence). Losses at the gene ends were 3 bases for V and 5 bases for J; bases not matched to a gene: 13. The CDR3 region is CASSFRPQLAGGPNNEQFF. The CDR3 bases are TGTGCCAGCAGTTTCCGCCCCCAACTAGCGGGAGGGCCGAACAATGAGCAGTTCTTC.

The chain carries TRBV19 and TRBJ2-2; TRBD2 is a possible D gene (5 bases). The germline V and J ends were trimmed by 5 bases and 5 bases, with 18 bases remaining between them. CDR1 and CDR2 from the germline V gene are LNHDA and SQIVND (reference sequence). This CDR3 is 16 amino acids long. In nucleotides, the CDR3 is TGTGCCAGTAGTCCCCCCTGGGAGCTATGGACCGGGGAGCTGTTTTTT. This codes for CASSPPWELWTGELFF.

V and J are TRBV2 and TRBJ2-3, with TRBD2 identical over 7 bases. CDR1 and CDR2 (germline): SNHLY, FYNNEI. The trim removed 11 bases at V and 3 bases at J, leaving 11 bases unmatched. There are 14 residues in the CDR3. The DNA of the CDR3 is TGTGCCTCCTTGGCGGGAGAGGGTACAGATACGCAGTATTTT. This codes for CASLAGEGTDTQYF.

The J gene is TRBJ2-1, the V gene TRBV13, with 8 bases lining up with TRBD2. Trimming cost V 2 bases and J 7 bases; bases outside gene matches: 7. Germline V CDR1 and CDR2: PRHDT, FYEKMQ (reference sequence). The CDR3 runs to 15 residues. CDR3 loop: CASSLTSGGMNEQFF. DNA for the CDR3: TGTGCCAGCAGCTTAACTTCGGGAGGGATGAATGAGCAGTTCTTC.

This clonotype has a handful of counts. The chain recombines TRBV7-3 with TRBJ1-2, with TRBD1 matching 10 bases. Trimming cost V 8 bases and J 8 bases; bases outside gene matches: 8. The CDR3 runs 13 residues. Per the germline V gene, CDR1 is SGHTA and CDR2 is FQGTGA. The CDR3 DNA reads TGTGCCAGCGCCTCCGGGACAGGGGAAGGCTACACCTTC. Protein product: CASASGTGEGYTF.

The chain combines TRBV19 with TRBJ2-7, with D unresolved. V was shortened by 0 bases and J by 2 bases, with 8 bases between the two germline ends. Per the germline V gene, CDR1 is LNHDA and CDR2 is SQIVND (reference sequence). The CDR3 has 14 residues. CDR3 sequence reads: CASSIEPNAYEQYF. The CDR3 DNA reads TGTGCCAGTAGTATAGAACCAAACGCCTACGAGCAGTACTTC. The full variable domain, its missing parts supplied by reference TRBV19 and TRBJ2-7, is DGGITQSPKYLFRKEGQNVTLSCEQNLNHDAMYWYRQDPGQGLRLIYYSQIVNDFQKGDIAEGYSVSREKKESFPLTVTSAQKNPTAFYLCASSIEPNAYEQYFGPGTRLTVT.

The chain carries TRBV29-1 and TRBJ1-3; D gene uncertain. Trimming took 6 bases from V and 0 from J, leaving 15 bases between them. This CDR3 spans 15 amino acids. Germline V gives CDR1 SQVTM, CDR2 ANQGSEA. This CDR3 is CSVVPGHSSGNTIYF. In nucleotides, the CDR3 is TGCAGCGTAGTTCCGGGTCACAGCTCTGGAAACACCATATATTTT.

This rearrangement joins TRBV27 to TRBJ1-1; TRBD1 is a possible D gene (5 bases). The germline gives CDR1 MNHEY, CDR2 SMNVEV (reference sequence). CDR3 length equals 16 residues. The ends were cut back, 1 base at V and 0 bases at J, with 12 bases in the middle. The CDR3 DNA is TGTGCCAGCAGTTTATTCGGGGCCTCTATGAACACTGAAGCTTTCTTT. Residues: CASSLFGASMNTEAFF.

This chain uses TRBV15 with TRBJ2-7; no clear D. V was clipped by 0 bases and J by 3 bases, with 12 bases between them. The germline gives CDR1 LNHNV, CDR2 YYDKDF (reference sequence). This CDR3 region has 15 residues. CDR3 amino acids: CATSREKGTVYEQYF. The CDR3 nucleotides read TGTGCCACCAGCAGAGAAAAGGGAACAGTCTACGAGCAGTACTTC.

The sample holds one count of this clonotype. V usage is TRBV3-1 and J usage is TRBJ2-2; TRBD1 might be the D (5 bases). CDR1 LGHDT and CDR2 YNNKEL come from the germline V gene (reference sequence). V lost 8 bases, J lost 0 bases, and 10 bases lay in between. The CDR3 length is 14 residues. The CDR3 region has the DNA TGTGCCAGCCAGGGCGCGGCGAACACCGGGGAGCTGTTTTTT. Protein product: CASQGAANTGELFF.

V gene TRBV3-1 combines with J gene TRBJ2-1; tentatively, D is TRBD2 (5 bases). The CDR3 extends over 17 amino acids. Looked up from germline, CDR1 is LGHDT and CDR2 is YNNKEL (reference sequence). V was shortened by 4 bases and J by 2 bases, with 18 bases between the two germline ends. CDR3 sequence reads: CASSPVMAGTTYNEQFF. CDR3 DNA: TGTGCCAGCAGCCCCGTGATGGCGGGTACAACCTACAATGAGCAGTTCTTC.

The CDR3 loop is CASSSTTAGREQYF. The CDR3 nucleotides are TGTGCCAGCAGCTCCACAACGGCCGGCCGGGAGCAGTACTTC. V is TRBV5-4 and J is TRBJ2-7; no firm D call. V was clipped by 3 bases and J by 7 bases, with 17 bases between them. Germline values: CDR1 SGHNT, CDR2 YYREEE (reference sequence). The CDR3 has 14 residues.

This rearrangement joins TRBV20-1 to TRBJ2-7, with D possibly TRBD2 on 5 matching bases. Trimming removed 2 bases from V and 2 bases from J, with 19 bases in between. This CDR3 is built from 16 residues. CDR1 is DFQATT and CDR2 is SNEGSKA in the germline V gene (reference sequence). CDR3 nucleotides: TGCAGTGCTAGAAAGCTGGGTGGGAGTGCTACCTACGAGCAGTACTTC. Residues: CSARKLGGSATYEQYF.

This CDR3 reads CASSFRGGTDTQYF. The CDR3 bases are TGCGCCAGCAGCTTCCGCGGGGGCACAGATACGCAGTATTTT. The rearrangement joins TRBV5-1 to TRBJ2-3; possible D gene TRBD2, 6 bases. V lost 2 bases and J lost 1, with 8 bases in between. Germline V gene sequence: CDR1 SGHRS, CDR2 YFSETQ. CDR3 length equals 14 residues.

The CDR3 region is CASIRGQSSISRANYGYTF. The CDR3 DNA follows: TGTGCCAGCATCCGCGGACAGTCCTCAATATCACGAGCTAACTATGGCTACACCTTC. V is TRBV2 and J is TRBJ1-2; possibly TRBD1 for D (6 bases). Trimming shortened V by 7 bases and J by 0 bases, and 27 bases separated the two germline ends. The germline V gene has CDR1 SNHLY and CDR2 FYNNEI. This CDR3 region has 19 residues.